This T cell receptor beta chain was captured by sequencing in a study of T cells after yellow fever vaccination. This clonotype was detected ten times or more. UMIs and a universal primer site were added when TCR cDNA was made by 5'RACE template switching. One entry per CDR3 protein, called by TCRdb with MiXCR from the 5' RACE reads. The sample records 200,000 to 250,000 distinct CDR3 sequences, about 3% being singletons. The length of the CDR3 is 16 residues. V shed 5 bases, J shed 7 bases, and the junction held 12 bases outside the gene matches. The germline V gene encodes CDR1 SGHTA and CDR2 FQGNSA.

The sample was CD4+ T cells sorted from PBMCs, taken 10 days after the yellow fever booster vaccination. This rearrangement joins TRBV7-2 to TRBJ2-2; 8 bases fit TRBD2. The sequence derives from a young man who received the YFV17D yellow fever vaccine. The CDR3 sequence is CASSPRLALIGGELFF. CDR3 nucleotides: TGTGCCAGCAGCCCAAGACTAGCGCTCATTGGCGGGGAGCTGTTTTTT.